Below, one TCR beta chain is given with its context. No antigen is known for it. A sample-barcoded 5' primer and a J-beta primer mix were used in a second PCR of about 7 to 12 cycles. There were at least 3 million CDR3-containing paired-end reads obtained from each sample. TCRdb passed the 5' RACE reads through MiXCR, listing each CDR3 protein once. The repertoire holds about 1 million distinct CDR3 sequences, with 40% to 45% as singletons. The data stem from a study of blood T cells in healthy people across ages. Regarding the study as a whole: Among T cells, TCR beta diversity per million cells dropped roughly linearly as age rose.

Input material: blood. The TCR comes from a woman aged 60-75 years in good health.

The CDR3, as DNA: TGCGCCAGCAGCTTGGGGGGGACAGGGGGGAATGAGCAGTACTTC. Encoded protein: CASSLGGTGGNEQYF. This chain uses TRBV5-1 with TRBJ2-5; 11 bases match TRBD1. The CDR3 is 15 amino acids. The ends lost 0 bases at V and 11 bases at J; junction bases unmatched: 9. Germline CDR1 SGHRS, CDR2 YFSETQ. The full variable domain, completed using reference TRBV5-1 and TRBJ2-5, is KAGVTQTPRYLIKTRGQQVTLSCSPISGHRSVSWYQQTPGQGLQFLFEYFSETQRNKGNFPGRFSGRQFSNSRSEMNVSTLELGDSALYLCASSLGGTGGNEQYFGPGTRLLVL.